The 22 T cell receptor beta chains below were found in one sample sequenced in a study of blood T cell repertoires in COVID-19. The assay was immunoSEQ multiplex PCR, and TCRdb's table has in-frame clones only and misses some. The table has roughly 240,000 clones, roughly nine tenths seen once. The sequenced sample consisted of peripheral blood. The receptor set was obtained from a man between 18 and 35 years old with active or convalescent COVID-19.

This clone appeared a few times. The V call is TRBV27, the J call TRBJ1-2; D is ambiguous. Trimming removed 6 bases from V and 2 bases from J, with 7 bases in between. Germline V gene data show CDR1 as MNHEY and CDR2 as SMNVEV (reference sequence). The CDR3 sequence is 12 residues long. The CDR3 loop is CASSPGNYGYTF. The DNA of the CDR3 is TGTGCCAGCAGCCCAGGAAACTATGGCTACACCTTC.

This chain links TRBV19 with TRBJ2-5; a possible D gene is TRBD2 (7 bases). CDR1 is LNHDA, CDR2 SQIVND, per germline (reference sequence). The CDR3 spans 17 residues. V was pared by 3 bases and J by 5 bases, with 22 bases between. The CDR3 sequence is CASSIRGSGPREETQYF. The CDR3 DNA reads as TGTGCCAGTAGTATTAGGGGGTCCGGGCCGCGGGAGGAGACCCAGTACTTC.

This rearrangement joins TRBV7-8 to TRBJ2-5; no reliable D call. The CDR3 length is 12 residues. Germline V CDR1 and CDR2: SGHVS, FQNEAQ. Trimming removed 5 bases from V and 9 bases from J, with 13 bases in between. Here the CDR3 reads CASSPTYPSQYF. The CDR3 DNA sequence: TGTGCCAGCAGCCCCACATACCCCTCCCAGTACTTC.

J is TRBJ1-5 and V is TRBV19, with 8 positions matching TRBD1. After removal of 10 bases from V and 1 base from J, the junction contained 12 bases not matched to a gene. Looked up from germline, CDR1 is LNHDA and CDR2 is SQIVND (reference sequence). The CDR3 has 16 residues. In DNA form, the CDR3 reads TGTGCCACCGGACAGGGAAACTATGGAAGCAATCAGCCCCAGCATTTT. As protein: CATGQGNYGSNQPQHF.

The V gene is TRBV27, the J gene TRBJ1-1; D ambiguous. V lost 3 bases, J lost 1 base, and 12 bases lay in between. The CDR3 totals 15 residues. Germline loops: CDR1 MNHEY, CDR2 SMNVEV (reference sequence). The CDR3 nucleotides read TGTGCCAGCAGTTTCCCGACACAGCCGAACACTGAAGCTTTCTTT. Encoded protein: CASSFPTQPNTEAFF.

V is TRBV6-6 and J is TRBJ2-1, with 7 bases aligning to TRBD1. The CDR3 is made up of 13 amino acids. The germline gives CDR1 MNHNY, CDR2 SVGAGI (reference sequence). Trimming removed 4 bases from V and 9 bases from J; junction bases left unmatched: 6. CDR3 region: CASSSQQGTEQFF. The CDR3 nucleotides read TGTGCCAGCAGTTCGCAACAGGGGACTGAGCAGTTCTTC.

V and J are TRBV27 and TRBJ1-1; 11 positions match TRBD1. The CDR3 is 14 amino acids. V shed 3 bases and J 5 bases; nucleotides not matched to a gene: 2. The germline gives CDR1 MNHEY, CDR2 SMNVEV (reference sequence). The CDR3 sequence: CASSFGTGGTEAFF. CDR3 bases: TGTGCCAGCAGTTTCGGGACAGGGGGAACTGAAGCTTTCTTT.

This clone occurred once. The gene calls are TRBV19 and TRBJ2-5, with TRBD2 matching 9 bases. The CDR3 extends over 17 amino acids. V gave up 7 bases and J gave up 4 bases; unmatched junction bases: 16. The germline V gene has CDR1 LNHDA and CDR2 SQIVND (reference sequence). The CDR3 DNA follows: TGTGCCAGTATTTTCCGCTGTCAGCGGGAGGTTGGAGAGACCCAGTACTTC. The encoded protein is CASIFRCQREVGETQYF.

The rearrangement links TRBV2 to TRBJ2-3; 12 bases map to TRBD2. Germline V gene data show CDR1 as SNHLY and CDR2 as FYNNEI. The CDR3 has 17 amino acids. Trimming took 1 base from V and 4 from J; bases not matched to a gene: 6. CDR3 nucleotide sequence: TGTGCCAGCAGTGAAGTAGCTAGCGGGGGGGTGGCAGATACGCAGTATTTT. Encoded protein: CASSEVASGGVADTQYF.

This clone was seen just once. V usage is TRBV3-1 (or the pseudogene TRBV3-2) and J usage is TRBJ2-5, with no clear D. The CDR3 is made up of 12 amino acids. CDR1 and CDR2 from the germline V gene are LGHDT and YNNKEL (reference sequence). Trimming removed 0 bases at V and 5 bases at J, with 4 bases between. CDR3 sequence reads: CASSQDQETQYF. In DNA, the CDR3 is TGTGCCAGCAGCCAAGATCAGGAGACCCAGTACTTC.

The chain recombines TRBV4-3 with TRBJ2-3, with TRBD2 matching over 9 bases. CDR3 length: 14 residues. Germline trimming cut 7 bases from V and 6 bases from J; bases unmatched to any gene: 8. Germline V gene data show CDR1 as LGHNA and CDR2 as YSLEER. CDR3 in amino acids: CASTIAGVSDTQYF. CDR3 DNA sequence: TGCGCCAGCACGATAGCGGGAGTCTCGGATACGCAGTATTTT.

The chain links TRBV18 to TRBJ2-5, with TRBD1 identical over 9 bases. V was pared by 4 bases and J by 2 bases, with 8 bases of the junction left unmatched. CDR3 size: 16 residues. Germline CDR1 and CDR2: KGHSH and LQKENI. CDR3 residues: CASSQQGAKRQETQYF. The CDR3 coding sequence is TGTGCCAGCTCACAACAGGGGGCGAAACGGCAAGAGACCCAGTACTTC.

CDR3 sequence (DNA): TGTGCCAGCAGTTCGATTCAGAAGGCGGACACCATATATTTT. It specifies CASSSIQKADTIYF. The rearrangement uses TRBV27 and TRBJ1-3, with D unclear. V was trimmed by 4 bases and J by 8 bases, leaving 15 bases between them. This CDR3 has 14 amino acids. CDR1 is MNHEY, CDR2 SMNVEV, per germline (reference sequence).

This chain links TRBV4-1 with TRBJ1-4; TRBD1 matches 9 bases. Germline V gene data show CDR1 as MGHRA and CDR2 as YSYEKL. The CDR3 sequence is 14 residues long. V dropped 5 bases and J dropped 6; count of bases not matched to a gene: 4. This CDR3 is CASSSGQGDEKLFF. In nucleotides, the CDR3 is TGCGCCAGCAGCTCGGGACAGGGTGATGAAAAACTGTTTTTT.

The V call is TRBV19, the J call TRBJ2-2; D perhaps matches TRBD1 (5 bases). Between the trimmed V and J ends, which lost 4 bases and 4 bases, there was a span of 10 bases. Germline-derived CDR1 and CDR2 are LNHDA and SQIVND (reference sequence). This CDR3 has 14 amino acids. The CDR3 reads CASSTRQTTGELFF. The CDR3 DNA reads as TGTGCCAGTAGTACCCGACAGACCACCGGGGAGCTGTTTTTT.

The rearrangement joins TRBV2 to TRBJ1-1; no reliable D call. Trimming took off 8 bases at V and 1 base at J, with 14 bases between the two ends. Germline assignment: CDR1 SNHLY and CDR2 FYNNEI. CDR3 size: 14 residues. The CDR3 loop reads CASPQSFTNTEAFF. The CDR3 DNA is TGTGCCAGCCCACAGTCTTTTACGAACACTGAAGCTTTCTTT.

The count of this clone is one. V usage is TRBV9 and J usage is TRBJ1-5; weak D call: TRBD1 (6 bases). Trimming removed 3 bases from V and 2 bases from J, with 9 bases in between. Germline values: CDR1 SGDLS, CDR2 YYNGEE. This CDR3 region has 14 residues. CDR3 coding DNA: TGTGCCAGCAGCGCCTCAGGGGGCAATCAGCCCCAGCATTTT. It yields the protein CASSASGGNQPQHF. Variable domain in full (rest from reference TRBV9 and TRBJ1-5): DSGVTQTPKHLITATGQRVTLRCSPRSGDLSVYWYQQSLDQGLQFLIQYYNGEERAKGNILERFSAQQFPDLHSELNLSSLELGDSALYFCASSASGGNQPQHFGDGTRLSIL.

V and J are TRBV3-1 (or the pseudogene TRBV3-2) and TRBJ2-7; TRBD2 matches at 10 bases. Per the germline V gene, CDR1 is LGHDT and CDR2 is YNNKEL (reference sequence). The CDR3 length is 15 residues. Trimming cost V 3 bases and J 7 bases; bases outside gene matches: 9. The CDR3 DNA reads as TGTGCCAGCAGCCAGGTAGCGGGGGGAACGGGAGAGCAGTACTTC. It encodes CASSQVAGGTGEQYF.

This chain connects TRBV27 to TRBJ2-1, with TRBD1 as a possible D gene (6 bases). The germline V gene has CDR1 MNHEY and CDR2 SMNVEV (reference sequence). Trimming cost V 3 bases and J 7 bases, with 13 bases left between them. The CDR3 is 14 amino acids. The CDR3 here is CASSLGGGPNEQFF. The CDR3 region has the DNA TGTGCCAGCAGTTTGGGTGGGGGCCCGAATGAGCAGTTCTTC.

The DNA of the CDR3 is TGTGCCAGCAGCGGCTTCTACGAGCAGTACTTC. As protein: CASSGFYEQYF. This chain connects TRBV14 to TRBJ2-7, with no clear D. V dropped 5 bases and J dropped 3 bases, with 5 bases sitting between them. Germline V CDR1 and CDR2: SGHDN, FVKESK. CDR3 length: 11 amino acids. Combining the CDR3 with reference TRBV14 and TRBJ2-7 gives the whole variable domain EAGVTQFPSHSVIEKGQTVTLRCDPISGHDNLYWYRRVMGKEIKFLLHFVKESKQDESGMPNNRFLAERTGGTYSTLKVQPAELEDSGVYFCASSGFYEQYFGPGTRLTVT.

This rearrangement joins TRBV7-3 to TRBJ2-1; 9 positions match TRBD1. The V and J ends lost 4 bases and 6 bases, in that order; junction bases with no gene match: 7. There are 15 residues in the CDR3. CDR1 and CDR2 (germline): SGHTA, FQGTGA. The CDR3 DNA reads TGTGCCAGCAGCTGGGGACAGGGTACCGGCAATGAGCAGTTCTTC. It encodes CASSWGQGTGNEQFF. Complete variable domain (other parts from reference TRBV7-3 and TRBJ2-1): GAGVSQTPSNKVTEKGKYVELRCDPISGHTALYWYRQSLGQGPEFLIYFQGTGAADDSGLPNDRFFAVRPEGSVSTLKIQRTERGDSAVYLCASSWGQGTGNEQFFGPGTRLTVL.

The chain has TRBV5-1 and TRBJ1-2; D is ambiguous. The ends were cut back, 2 bases at V and 4 bases at J, with 6 bases in the middle. This CDR3 is 12 amino acids long. CDR1 and CDR2 from the germline V gene are SGHRS and YFSETQ. CDR3 in DNA: TGCGCCAGCAGCTTTGGCTCCTATGGCTACACCTTC. Amino acids: CASSFGSYGYTF.